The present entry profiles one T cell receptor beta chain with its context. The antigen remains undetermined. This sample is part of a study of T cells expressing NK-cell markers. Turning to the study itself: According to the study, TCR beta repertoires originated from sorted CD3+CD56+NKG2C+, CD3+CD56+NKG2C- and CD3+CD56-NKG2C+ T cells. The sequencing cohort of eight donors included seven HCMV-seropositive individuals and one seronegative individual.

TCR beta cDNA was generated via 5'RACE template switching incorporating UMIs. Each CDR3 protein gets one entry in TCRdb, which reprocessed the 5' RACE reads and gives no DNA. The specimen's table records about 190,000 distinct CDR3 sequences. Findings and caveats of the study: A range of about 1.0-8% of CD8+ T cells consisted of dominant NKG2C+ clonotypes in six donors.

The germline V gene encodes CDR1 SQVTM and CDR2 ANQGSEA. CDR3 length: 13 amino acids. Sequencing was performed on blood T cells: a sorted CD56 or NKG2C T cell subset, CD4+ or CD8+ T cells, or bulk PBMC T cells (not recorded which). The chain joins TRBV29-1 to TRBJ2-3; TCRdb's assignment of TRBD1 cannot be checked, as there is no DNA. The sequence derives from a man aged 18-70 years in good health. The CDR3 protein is CSVEGGPEDTQYF.